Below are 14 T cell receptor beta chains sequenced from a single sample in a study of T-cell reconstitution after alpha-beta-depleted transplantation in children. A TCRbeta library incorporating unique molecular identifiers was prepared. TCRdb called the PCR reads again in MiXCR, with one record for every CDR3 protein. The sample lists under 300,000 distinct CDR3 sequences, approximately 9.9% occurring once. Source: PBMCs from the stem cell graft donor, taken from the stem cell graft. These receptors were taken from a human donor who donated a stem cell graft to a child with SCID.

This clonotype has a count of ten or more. The CDR3 coding sequence is TGTGCCAGCAGTTTAGCGGGGACCAATTCACCCCTCCACTTT. Its translation: CASSLAGTNSPLHF. The chain links TRBV12-3 or TRBV12-4 to TRBJ1-6; tentative D call: TRBD1 (5 bases). The CDR3 loop spans 14 amino acids. V was shortened by 0 bases and J by 7 bases, with 7 bases between the two germline ends.

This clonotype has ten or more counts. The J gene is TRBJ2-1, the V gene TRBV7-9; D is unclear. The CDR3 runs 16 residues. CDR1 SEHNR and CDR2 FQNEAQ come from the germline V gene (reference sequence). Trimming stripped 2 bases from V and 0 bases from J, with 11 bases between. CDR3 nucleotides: TGTGCCAGCAGCTTAAGTGGCCGGCCCTCCTACAATGAGCAGTTCTTC. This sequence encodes CASSLSGRPSYNEQFF.

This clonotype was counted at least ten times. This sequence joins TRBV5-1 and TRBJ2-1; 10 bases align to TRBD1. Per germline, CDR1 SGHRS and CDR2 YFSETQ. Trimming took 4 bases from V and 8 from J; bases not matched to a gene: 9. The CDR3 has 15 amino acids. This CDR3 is CASSAGDRGFDEQFF. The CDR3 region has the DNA TGCGCCAGCAGCGCCGGGGACAGGGGTTTCGATGAGCAGTTCTTC.

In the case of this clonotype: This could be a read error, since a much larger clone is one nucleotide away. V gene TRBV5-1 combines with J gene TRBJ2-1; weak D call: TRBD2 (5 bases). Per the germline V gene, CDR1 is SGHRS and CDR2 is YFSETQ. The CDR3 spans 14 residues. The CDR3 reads CASSLALSGNEPFF. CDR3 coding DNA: TGCGCCAGCAGCTTGGCCCTCAGCGGCAATGAGCCGTTCTTC.

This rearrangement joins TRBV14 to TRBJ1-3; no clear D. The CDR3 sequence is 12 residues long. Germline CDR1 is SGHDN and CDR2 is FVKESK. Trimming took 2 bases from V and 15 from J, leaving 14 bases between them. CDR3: CASSQTTGPRYF. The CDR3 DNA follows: TGTGCCAGCAGCCAAACCACTGGACCACGATATTTT.

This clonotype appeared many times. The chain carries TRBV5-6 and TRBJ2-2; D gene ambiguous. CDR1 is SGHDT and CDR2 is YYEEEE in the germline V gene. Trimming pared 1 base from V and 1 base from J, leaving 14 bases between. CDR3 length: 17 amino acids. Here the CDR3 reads CASSLRWRYGNTGELFF. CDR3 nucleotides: TGTGCCAGCAGCTTGAGATGGCGTTACGGGAACACCGGGGAGCTGTTTTTT.

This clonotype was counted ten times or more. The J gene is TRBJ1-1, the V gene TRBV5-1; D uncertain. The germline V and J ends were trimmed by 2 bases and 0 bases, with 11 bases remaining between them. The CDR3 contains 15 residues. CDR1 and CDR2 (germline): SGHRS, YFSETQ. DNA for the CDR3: TGCGCCAGCAGCTTCAGTTTGGCGATGAACACTGAAGCTTTCTTT. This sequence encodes CASSFSLAMNTEAFF.

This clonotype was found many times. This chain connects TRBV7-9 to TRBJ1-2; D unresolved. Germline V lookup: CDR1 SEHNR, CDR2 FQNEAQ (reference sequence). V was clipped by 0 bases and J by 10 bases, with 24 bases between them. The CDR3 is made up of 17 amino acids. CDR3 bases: TGTGCCAGCAGCTTAGCGGGTAGTATCTCGCCATCTATGCACTACACCTTC. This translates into CASSLAGSISPSMHYTF.

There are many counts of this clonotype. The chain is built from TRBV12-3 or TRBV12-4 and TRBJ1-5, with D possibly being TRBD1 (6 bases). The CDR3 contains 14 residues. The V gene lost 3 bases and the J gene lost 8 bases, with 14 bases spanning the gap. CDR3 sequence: CASSFGQGHEPQHF. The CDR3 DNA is TGTGCCAGCAGTTTCGGCCAGGGGCACGAGCCCCAGCATTTT.

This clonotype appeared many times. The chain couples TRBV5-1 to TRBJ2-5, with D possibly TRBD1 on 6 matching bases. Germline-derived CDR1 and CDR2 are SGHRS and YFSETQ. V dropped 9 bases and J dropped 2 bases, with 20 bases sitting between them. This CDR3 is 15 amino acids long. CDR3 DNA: TGCGCCACCTCGCGGCTACCCGGGACACAAGAGACCCAGTACTTC. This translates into CATSRLPGTQETQYF.

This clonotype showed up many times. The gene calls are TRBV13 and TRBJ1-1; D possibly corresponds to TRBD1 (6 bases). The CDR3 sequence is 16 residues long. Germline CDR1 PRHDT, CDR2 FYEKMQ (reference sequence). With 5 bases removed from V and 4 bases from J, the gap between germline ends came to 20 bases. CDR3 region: CASSPRQQGLGTEAFF. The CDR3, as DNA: TGTGCCAGCAGCCCCCGCCAACAGGGATTGGGCACTGAAGCTTTCTTT.

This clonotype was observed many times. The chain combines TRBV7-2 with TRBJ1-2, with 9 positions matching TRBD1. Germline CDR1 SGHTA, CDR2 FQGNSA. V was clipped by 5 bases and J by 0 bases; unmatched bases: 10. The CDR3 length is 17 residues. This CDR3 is CASSAGQGMRTNYGYTF. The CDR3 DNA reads TGTGCCAGCAGCGCGGGACAGGGAATGCGGACTAACTATGGCTACACCTTC.

The CDR3 sequence is CASSPIFGVEPQHF. CDR3 nucleotide sequence: TGTGCCAGCAGTCCGATCTTCGGGGTTGAGCCCCAGCATTTT. The chain recombines TRBV27 with TRBJ1-5; D is uncertain. The CDR3 sequence is 14 residues long. Germline assignment: CDR1 MNHEY and CDR2 SMNVEV (reference sequence). The ends were cut back, 5 bases at V and 8 bases at J, with 16 bases in the middle.

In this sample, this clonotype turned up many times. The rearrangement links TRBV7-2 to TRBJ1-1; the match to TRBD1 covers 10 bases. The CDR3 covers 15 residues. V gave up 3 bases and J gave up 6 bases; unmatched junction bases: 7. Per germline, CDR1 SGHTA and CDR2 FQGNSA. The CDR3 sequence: CASSLGQGPTAEAFF. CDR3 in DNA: TGTGCCAGCAGCTTGGGACAGGGGCCTACCGCTGAAGCTTTCTTT.